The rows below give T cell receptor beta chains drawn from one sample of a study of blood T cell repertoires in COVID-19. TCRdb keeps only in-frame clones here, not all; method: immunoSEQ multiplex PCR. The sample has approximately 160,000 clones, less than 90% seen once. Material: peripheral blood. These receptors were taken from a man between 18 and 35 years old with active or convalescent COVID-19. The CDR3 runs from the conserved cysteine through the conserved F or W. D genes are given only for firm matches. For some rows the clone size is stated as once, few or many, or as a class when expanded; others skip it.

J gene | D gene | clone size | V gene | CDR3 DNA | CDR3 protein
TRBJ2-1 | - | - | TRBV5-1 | TGCGCCAGCAGCTTGGCCGCGGGCGCGTCCTACAATGAGCAGTTCTTC | CASSLAAGASYNEQFF
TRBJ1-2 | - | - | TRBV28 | TGTGCCAGCAGTTTAGAGGGGGGGAGAAACTATGGCTACACCTTC | CASSLEGGRNYGYTF
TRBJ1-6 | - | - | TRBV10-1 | TGCGCCAGCAGTGAGTCCGGGGCCCTAGCGGGTTCACCCCTCCACTTT | CASSESGALAGSPLHF
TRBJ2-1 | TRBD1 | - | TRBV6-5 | TGTGCCAGCACCCAAGACAGGGACCCCTACAATGAGCAGTTCTTC | CASTQDRDPYNEQFF
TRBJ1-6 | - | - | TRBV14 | TGTGCCAGCAGCCAAAGCGGCGGTTCACCCCTCCACTTT | CASSQSGGSPLHF
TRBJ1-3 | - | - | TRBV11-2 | TGTGCCAGCAGCTGGACAGCAGACTCTGGAAACACCATATATTTT | CASSWTADSGNTIYF
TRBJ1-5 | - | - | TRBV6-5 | TGTGCCAGCATGGCGGGGTACGTATCGCCCCAGCATTTT | CASMAGYVSPQHF
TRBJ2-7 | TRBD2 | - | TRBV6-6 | TGTGCCAGCAGTCCTTCCCGGACTAGCGGGGGGACTCTGGAGCAGTACTTC | CASSPSRTSGGTLEQYF
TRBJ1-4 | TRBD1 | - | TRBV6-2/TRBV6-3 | TGTGCCAGCAGTCCGACAGGGGATACAACTAATGAAAAACTGTTTTTT | CASSPTGDTTNEKLFF
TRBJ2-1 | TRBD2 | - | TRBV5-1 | TGCGCCAGCAGCTTGAACAGCGGGGGGTACAATGAGCAGTTCTTC | CASSLNSGGYNEQFF
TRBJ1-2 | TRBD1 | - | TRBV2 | TGTGCCAGCAGTGAAGGGGACAGGCTCTATGGCTACACCTTC | CASSEGDRLYGYTF
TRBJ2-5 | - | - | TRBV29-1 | TGCAGCGTTGAAGCTGGGGCGGAGACCCAGTACTTC | CSVEAGAETQYF
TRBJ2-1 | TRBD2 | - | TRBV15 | TGTGCCACCAGCACAGGGACTAGCTATGAGCAGTTCTTC | CATSTGTSYEQFF
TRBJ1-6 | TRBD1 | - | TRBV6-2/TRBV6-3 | TGTGCCAGCAGTTACCGGACAGGGGGCACCTATAATTCACCCCTCCACTTT | CASSYRTGGTYNSPLHF
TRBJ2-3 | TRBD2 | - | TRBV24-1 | TGTGCCACCAGCCCAGGGACTAGCATTCAAGATACGCAGTATTTT | CATSPGTSIQDTQYF
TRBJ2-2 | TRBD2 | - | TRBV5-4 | TGTGCCAGCAGCTTGGCCGGTAGCGGGGGGGCCTCCGGGGAGCTGTTTTTT | CASSLAGSGGASGELFF
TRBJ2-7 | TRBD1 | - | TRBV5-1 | TGCGCCACTGGGACCTTCGAACAGGGGGACGACGACGAGCAGTACTTC | CATGTFEQGDDDEQYF
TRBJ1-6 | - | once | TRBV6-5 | TGTGCCAGCAGTTACGGCGGGGCAGAGAATTCACCCCTCCACTTT | CASSYGGAENSPLHF
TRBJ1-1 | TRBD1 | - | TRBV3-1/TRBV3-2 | TGTGCCAGCAGCCCTAGGACAGGGGGGCGAATGAACACTGAAGCTTTCTTT | CASSPRTGGRMNTEAFF
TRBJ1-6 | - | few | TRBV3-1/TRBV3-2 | TGTGCCAGCAGCGTAAAGGGGCTCGGGAATTCACCCCTCCACTTT | CASSVKGLGNSPLHF
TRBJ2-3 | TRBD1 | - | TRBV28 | TGTGCCAGCAGTCCCGGGACAGGAGGGATGGGCACAGATACGCAGTATTTT | CASSPGTGGMGTDTQYF
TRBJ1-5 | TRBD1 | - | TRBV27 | TGTGCCAGCAGATCAACAGGGGGCAGCAATCAGCCCCAGCATTTT | CASRSTGGSNQPQHF
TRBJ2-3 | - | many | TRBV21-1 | TGTGCCAGCTCCTGTCCTGACAGGGGAAGCACAGATACGCAGTATTTT | CASSCPDRGSTDTQYF
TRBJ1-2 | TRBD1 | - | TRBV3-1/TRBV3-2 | TGTGCCAGCAGCCAAGTGACCCAGACAGGGAACTATGGCTACACCTTC | CASSQVTQTGNYGYTF
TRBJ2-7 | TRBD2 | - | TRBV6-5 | TGTGCCAGCAGAACTAGCGGGTCTACCTACGAGCAGTACTTC | CASRTSGSTYEQYF
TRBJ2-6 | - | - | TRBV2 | TGTGCCAGCAGTCCTGACAGGTCAGGGGCCAACGTCCTGACTTTC | CASSPDRSGANVLTF
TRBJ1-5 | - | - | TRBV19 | TGTGCCAGTAGTCGGAGGGGTAATCAGCCCCAGCATTTT | CASSRRGNQPQHF
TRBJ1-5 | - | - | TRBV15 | TGTGCCACCAGCAGAGCCCAACAGGGTCGTAGCAATCAGCCCCAGCATTTT | CATSRAQQGRSNQPQHF
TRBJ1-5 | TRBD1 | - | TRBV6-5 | TGTGCCAGCACCCTGGGACAGAAAAATCAGCCCCAGCATTTT | CASTLGQKNQPQHF
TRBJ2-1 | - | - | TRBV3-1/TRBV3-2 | TGTGCCAGCAGCTCGGGACACCCCTCCTACAATGAGCAGTTCTTC | CASSSGHPSYNEQFF
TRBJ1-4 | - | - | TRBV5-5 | TGTGCCAGCAGCATGGACAGTACGGGAGCAACTAATGAAAAACTGTTTTTT | CASSMDSTGATNEKLFF
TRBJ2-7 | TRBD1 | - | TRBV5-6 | TGTGCCAGCAGCTCGGCTGGGACAGGGCAGGACGAGCAGTACTTC | CASSSAGTGQDEQYF